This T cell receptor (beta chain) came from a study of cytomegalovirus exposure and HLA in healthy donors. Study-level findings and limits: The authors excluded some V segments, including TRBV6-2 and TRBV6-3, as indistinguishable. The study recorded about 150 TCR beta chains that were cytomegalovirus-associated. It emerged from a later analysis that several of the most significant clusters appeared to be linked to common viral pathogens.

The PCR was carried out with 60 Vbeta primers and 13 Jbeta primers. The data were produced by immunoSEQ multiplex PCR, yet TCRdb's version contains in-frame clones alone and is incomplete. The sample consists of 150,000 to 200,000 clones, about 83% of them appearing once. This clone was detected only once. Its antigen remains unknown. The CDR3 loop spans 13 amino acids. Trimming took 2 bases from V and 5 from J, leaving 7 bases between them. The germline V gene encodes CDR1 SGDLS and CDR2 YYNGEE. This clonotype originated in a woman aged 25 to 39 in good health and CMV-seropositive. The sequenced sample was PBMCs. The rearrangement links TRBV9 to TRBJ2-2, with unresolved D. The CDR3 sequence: CASSVLFTGELFF. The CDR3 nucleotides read TGTGCCAGCAGCGTTCTATTTACCGGGGAGCTGTTTTTT.